The TCR beta chain under discussion was sequenced for a study of vaccination and CD4 T cells after COVID-19. For the study at large: Nasal swab PCR identified SARS-CoV-2 in the convalescent patients, of whom roughly nine were mild and one severe. Each control culture was treated with a CEFX pool, an HIV-1 Nef pool, or no peptide. Stimulation used overlapping spike peptides from SARS-CoV-2, HCoV-NL63, HCoV-OC43 and HCoV-229E.

Stated treatment: roughly ten-day PBMC culture with coronavirus spike peptide pools or control peptides (ViraFEST assay). From germline, CDR1 is MDHEN and CDR2 SYDVKM. The CDR3 covers 12 residues. Trimming took 6 bases from V and 8 from J, leaving 13 bases between them. With the Oncomine TCR Beta short-read assay, DNA from cultured CD4+ T cells was sequenced. MiXCR, run by TCRdb on the PCR reads, gives a single entry per CDR3 protein. The sample has thousands of distinct CDR3 sequences, 77% seen once. On this clonotype: Its cognate antigen is unknown.

The study, taken as a whole, reports: From a median of about 21 to 38, SARS-CoV-2-reactive clonotypes increased, though not significantly.

This chain uses TRBV28 with TRBJ1-1; weak D call: TRBD1 (5 bases). The sample taken for sequencing was CD4+ T cells from blood, cultured in vitro. The receptor was derived from a human donor who had recovered from COVID-19. CDR3 in amino acids: CASRAGGKEAFF. The CDR3 coding sequence is TGTGCCAGCAGGGCGGGGGGAAAGGAAGCTTTCTTT. Full variable domain (outside the CDR3, taken from reference TRBV28 and TRBJ1-1): DVKVTQSSRYLVKRTGEKVFLECVQDMDHENMFWYRQDPGLGLRLIYFSYDVKMKEKGDIPEGYSVSREKKERFSLILESASTNQTSMYLCASRAGGKEAFFGQGTRLTVV.